This T cell receptor beta chain was found in a study of PD-1 blockade in classical Hodgkin lymphoma. Each patient's relapse followed autologous stem cell transplantation, and brentuximab vedotin exposure varied. Notes on this clone: Its antigen is not known.

Clones were read by immunoSEQ multiplex PCR, and TCRdb kept only the in-frame ones, dropping some. The sample carries tens of thousands of clones, 93% recorded once. CDR3 length: 13 amino acids. Germline values: CDR1 LNHDA, CDR2 SQIVND (reference sequence). Trimming took 4 bases from V and 6 from J, leaving 13 bases between them. Broader study findings: Nivolumab starters within 1 year of ASCT were excluded. The study found that TCR diversity rose significantly by C4D1 in CD4+ but not CD8+ cells. Complete responders matched newly diagnosed patients in baseline diversity. Healthy donors were reported to have higher baseline TCR diversity than newly diagnosed patients.

The specimen comprised peripheral blood mononuclear cells (PBMCs), sampled at baseline. This TCR was sampled from a human donor with classical Hodgkin lymphoma. The V and J genes are TRBV19 and TRBJ2-7, with D perhaps TRBD1 or TRBD2 (5 bases each). DNA for the CDR3: TGTGCCAGTAGTACAACCGGGACGGTCGAGCAGTACTTC. The encoded protein is CASSTTGTVEQYF.